Listed below are T cell receptor beta chains from one sample, sequenced in a study of blood T cell repertoires in COVID-19. Repertoires were generated with immunoSEQ multiplex PCR, while TCRdb's copy carries only in-frame clones and drops some. The table records 150,000 to 200,000 clones, around 85% of them present only once. The sample was peripheral blood. The receptor source for this set is a man in his fifties or sixties who had recovered from COVID-19. Both conserved end residues are part of each CDR3. Each record gives: CDR3 length, D gene, V gene, J gene, clone size, CDR3 protein, CDR3 DNA. The D gene is left open where the match is weak. Clone size, where shown, is once, few, many, or a class for clones that have expanded.

15,-,TRBV30,TRBJ1-5,-,CAWNSRSSGNQPQHF,TGTGCCTGGAATTCGAGGTCCTCCGGCAATCAGCCCCAGCATTTT
15,TRBD1,TRBV28,TRBJ2-7,-,CAIEPASTGAYEQYF,TGTGCCATCGAACCCGCCTCCACAGGGGCCTACGAGCAGTACTTC
15,-,TRBV5-4,TRBJ1-3,few,CASSLDQGIRNTIYF,TGTGCCAGCAGCTTGGATCAGGGAATCCGAAACACCATATATTTT
16,TRBD2,TRBV30,TRBJ2-3,-,CAWSQGLAGLTDTQYF,TGTGCCTGGAGTCAAGGACTAGCGGGCCTCACAGATACGCAGTATTTT
15,-,TRBV11-1,TRBJ1-4,-,CASSPTDRSNEKLFF,TGTGCCAGCAGCCCGACAGACAGGTCTAATGAAAAACTGTTTTTT
14,TRBD2,TRBV7-9,TRBJ2-7,-,CASSLGTSSYEQYF,TGTGCCAGCAGCCTAGGGACTAGTTCCTACGAGCAGTACTTC
15,TRBD1,TRBV5-1,TRBJ2-7,-,CASQPRTGVSYEQYF,TGCGCCAGCCAACCACGGACAGGGGTATCCTACGAGCAGTACTTC
16,TRBD1,TRBV28,TRBJ2-7,-,CASRPSPGQGYREQYF,TGTGCCAGCAGACCTTCCCCGGGACAGGGTTACAGAGAGCAGTACTTC
14,-,TRBV7-9,TRBJ2-2,-,CASSLDWGSGELFF,TGTGCCAGCAGCTTAGACTGGGGCTCCGGGGAGCTGTTTTTT
12,-,TRBV19,TRBJ2-5,-,CASSPTGHLQYF,TGTGCCAGTAGTCCAACGGGACACCTTCAGTACTTC
16,-,TRBV27,TRBJ2-7,few,CASSKQQPSLFYEQYF,TGTGCCAGCAGTAAACAGCAGCCCTCATTATTCTACGAGCAGTACTTC
14,TRBD1,TRBV11-2,TRBJ2-3,once,CASSLDRGTDTQYF,TGTGCCAGCAGCCTGGACAGGGGTACAGATACGCAGTATTTT
12,-,TRBV6-6,TRBJ2-1,-,CASSTQGNEQFF,TGTGCCAGCAGTACCCAGGGGAATGAGCAGTTCTTC
13,-,TRBV7-3,TRBJ2-1,few,CASSNANINEQFF,TGTGCCAGCAGCAACGCTAATATCAATGAGCAGTTCTTC